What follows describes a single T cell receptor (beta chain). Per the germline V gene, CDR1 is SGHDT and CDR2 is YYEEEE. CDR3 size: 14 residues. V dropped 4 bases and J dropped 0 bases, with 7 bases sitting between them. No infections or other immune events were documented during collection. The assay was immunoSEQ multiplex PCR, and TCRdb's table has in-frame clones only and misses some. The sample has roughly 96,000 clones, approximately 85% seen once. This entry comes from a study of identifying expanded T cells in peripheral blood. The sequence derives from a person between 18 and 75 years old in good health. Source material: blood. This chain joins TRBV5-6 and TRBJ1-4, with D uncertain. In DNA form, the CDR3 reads TGTGCCAGCAGCATGCTTGCAACTAATGAAAAACTGTTTTTT. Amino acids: CASSMLATNEKLFF.